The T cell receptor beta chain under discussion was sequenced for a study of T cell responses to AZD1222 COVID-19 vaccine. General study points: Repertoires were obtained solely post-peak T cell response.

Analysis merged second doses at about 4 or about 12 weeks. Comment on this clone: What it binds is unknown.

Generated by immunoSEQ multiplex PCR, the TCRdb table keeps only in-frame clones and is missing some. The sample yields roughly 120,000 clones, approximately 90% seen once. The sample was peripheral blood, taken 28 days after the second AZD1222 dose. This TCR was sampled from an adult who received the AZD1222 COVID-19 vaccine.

The DNA of the CDR3 is TGTGCCAGCAGTACTCCGACAGGGGACGGCAATCAGCCCCAGCATTTT. Translated: CASSTPTGDGNQPQHF. The V call is TRBV28, the J call TRBJ1-5, with 8 bases lining up with TRBD1. This CDR3 spans 16 amino acids. The germline gives CDR1 MDHEN, CDR2 SYDVKM. The V and J ends lost 5 bases and 2 bases, in that order; junction bases with no gene match: 8.